One sample yielded the 4 T cell receptor beta chains listed below, sequenced in a study of CD4 T cells in relation to SARS-CoV-2 and coronaviruses. These TCRs are of unknown antigen specificity. Sequencing used immunoSEQ multiplex PCR; TCRdb keeps in-frame clones, though not all of them. The sample holds some 45,000 clones, roughly 82% seen once. The sequenced sample was naive CD4+ T cells from PBMCs, cultured in vitro. Specified subset: naive CD4+ T cells isolated by negative enrichment. The origin of the receptors is an adult with COVID-19.

The chain is built from TRBV28 and TRBJ2-7; D gene ambiguous. Trimming shortened V by 1 base and J by 8 bases, and 9 bases separated the two germline ends. The germline V gene has CDR1 MDHEN and CDR2 SYDVKM. The CDR3 consists of 12 residues. DNA for the CDR3: TGTGCCAGCAGTTTATCAGGCCCCCAGCAGTACTTC. Translated: CASSLSGPQQYF.

The rearrangement uses TRBV6-5 and TRBJ2-7, with D tentatively TRBD2 (6 bases). V was shortened by 10 bases and J by 5 bases, with 18 bases between the two germline ends. Germline V gene data show CDR1 as MNHEY and CDR2 as SVGAGI. The CDR3 spans 13 residues. CDR3 amino acids: CATRDWRIDEQYF. The CDR3 coding sequence is TGTGCCACCCGGGACTGGCGTATCGACGAGCAGTACTTC.

J is TRBJ2-1 and V is TRBV5-1, with D uncertain. The CDR3 is 12 residues long. The germline V gene has CDR1 SGHRS and CDR2 YFSETQ. Trimming stripped 0 bases from V and 8 bases from J, with 6 bases between. The CDR3 spells CASSLEPDEQFF. CDR3 DNA sequence: TGCGCCAGCAGCTTGGAACCCGATGAGCAGTTCTTC.

The sample holds one count of this clone. This rearrangement joins TRBV3-1 (or the pseudogene TRBV3-2) to TRBJ2-3; tentatively, D is TRBD1 (6 bases). V was cut by 4 bases and J by 2 bases, with 16 bases left in between. The germline V gene has CDR1 LGHDT and CDR2 YNNKEL (reference sequence). CDR3 length: 16 amino acids. CDR3 in amino acids: CASSPNRGKSTDTQYF. CDR3 nucleotides: TGTGCCAGCAGCCCCAATAGGGGGAAGTCCACAGATACGCAGTATTTT.